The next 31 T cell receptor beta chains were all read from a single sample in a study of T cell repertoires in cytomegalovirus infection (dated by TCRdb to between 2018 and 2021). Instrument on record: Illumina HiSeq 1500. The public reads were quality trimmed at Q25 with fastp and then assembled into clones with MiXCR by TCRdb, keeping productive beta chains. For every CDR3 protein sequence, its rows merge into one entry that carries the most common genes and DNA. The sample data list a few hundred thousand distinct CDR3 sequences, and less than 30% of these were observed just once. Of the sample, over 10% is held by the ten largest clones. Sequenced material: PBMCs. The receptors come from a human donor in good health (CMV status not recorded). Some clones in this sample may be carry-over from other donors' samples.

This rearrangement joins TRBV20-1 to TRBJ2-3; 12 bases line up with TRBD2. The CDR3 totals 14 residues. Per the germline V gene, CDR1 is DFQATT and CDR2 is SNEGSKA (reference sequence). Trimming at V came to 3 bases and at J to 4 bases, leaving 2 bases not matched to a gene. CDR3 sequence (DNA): TGCAGTGCTAGGACTAGCGGGAGCGCAGATACGCAGTATTTT. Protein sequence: CSARTSGSADTQYF.

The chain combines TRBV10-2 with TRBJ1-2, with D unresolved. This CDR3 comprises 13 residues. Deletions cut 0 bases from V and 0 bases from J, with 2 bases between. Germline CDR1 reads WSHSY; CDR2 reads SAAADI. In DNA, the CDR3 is TGCGCCAGCAGTGAGTCAGCTAACTATGGCTACACCTTC. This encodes CASSESANYGYTF.

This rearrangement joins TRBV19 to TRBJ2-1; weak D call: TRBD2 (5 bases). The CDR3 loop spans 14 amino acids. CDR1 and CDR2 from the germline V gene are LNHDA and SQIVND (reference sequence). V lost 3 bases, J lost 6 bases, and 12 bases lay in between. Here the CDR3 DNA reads TGTGCCAGTAGTATGCGGCGGGCAGGCAATGAGCAGTTCTTC. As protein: CASSMRRAGNEQFF.

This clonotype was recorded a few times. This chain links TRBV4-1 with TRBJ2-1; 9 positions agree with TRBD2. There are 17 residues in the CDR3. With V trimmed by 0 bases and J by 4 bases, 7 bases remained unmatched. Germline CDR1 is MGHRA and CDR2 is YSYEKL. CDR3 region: CASSQDPPTSGYNEQFF. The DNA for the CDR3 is TGCGCCAGCAGCCAAGATCCCCCGACTAGCGGATACAATGAGCAGTTCTTC.

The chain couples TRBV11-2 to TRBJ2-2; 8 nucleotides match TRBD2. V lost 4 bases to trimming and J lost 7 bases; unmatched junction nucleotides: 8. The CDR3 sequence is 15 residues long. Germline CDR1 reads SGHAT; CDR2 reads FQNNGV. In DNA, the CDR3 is TGTGCCAGCAGCTACTCTAGCGGGCTTGGCGGGGAGCTGTTTTTT. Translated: CASSYSSGLGGELFF.

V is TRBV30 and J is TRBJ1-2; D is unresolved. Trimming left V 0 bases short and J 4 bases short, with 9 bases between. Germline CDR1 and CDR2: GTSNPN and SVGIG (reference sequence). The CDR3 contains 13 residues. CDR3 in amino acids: CAWSVSKGYGYTF. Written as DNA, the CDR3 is TGTGCCTGGAGTGTTTCTAAGGGCTATGGCTACACCTTC. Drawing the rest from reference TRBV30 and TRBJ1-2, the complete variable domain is SQTIHQWPATLVQPVGSPLSLECTVEGTSNPNLYWYRQAAGRGLQLLFYSVGIGQISSEVPQNLSASRPQDRQFILSSKKLLLSDSGFYLCAWSVSKGYGYTFGSGTRLTVV.

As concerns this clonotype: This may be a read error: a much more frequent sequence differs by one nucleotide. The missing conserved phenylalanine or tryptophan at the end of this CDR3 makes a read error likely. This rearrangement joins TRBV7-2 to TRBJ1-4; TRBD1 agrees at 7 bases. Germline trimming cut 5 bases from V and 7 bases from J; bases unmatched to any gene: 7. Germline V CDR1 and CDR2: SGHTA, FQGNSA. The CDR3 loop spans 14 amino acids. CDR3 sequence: CASSLTGMSEKLFI. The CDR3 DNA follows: TGTGCCAGCAGCCTGACAGGGATGAGTGAAAAACTGTTTATT.

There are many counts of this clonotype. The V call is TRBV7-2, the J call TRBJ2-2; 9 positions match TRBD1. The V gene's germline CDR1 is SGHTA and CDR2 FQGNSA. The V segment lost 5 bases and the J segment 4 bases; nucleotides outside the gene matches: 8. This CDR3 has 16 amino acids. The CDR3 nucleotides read TGTGCCAGCAGCCCCCCGGGACAGGGAATCACCGGGGAGCTGTTTTTT. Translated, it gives CASSPPGQGITGELFF.

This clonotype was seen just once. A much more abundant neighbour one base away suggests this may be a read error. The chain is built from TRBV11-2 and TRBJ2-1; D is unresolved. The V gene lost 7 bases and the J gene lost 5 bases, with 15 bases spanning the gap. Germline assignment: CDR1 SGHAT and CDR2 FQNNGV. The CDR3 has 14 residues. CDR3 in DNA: TGTGCCAGCACCATATCTAGACGGAACAATGAGCAGTTCTTC. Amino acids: CASTISRRNNEQFF.

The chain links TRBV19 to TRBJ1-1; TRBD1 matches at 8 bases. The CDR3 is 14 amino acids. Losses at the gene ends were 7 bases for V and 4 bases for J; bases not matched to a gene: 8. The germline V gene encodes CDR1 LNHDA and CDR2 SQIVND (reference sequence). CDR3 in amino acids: CASTSFDRGTEAFF. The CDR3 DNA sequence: TGTGCCAGTACCTCCTTCGACAGGGGCACTGAAGCTTTCTTT.

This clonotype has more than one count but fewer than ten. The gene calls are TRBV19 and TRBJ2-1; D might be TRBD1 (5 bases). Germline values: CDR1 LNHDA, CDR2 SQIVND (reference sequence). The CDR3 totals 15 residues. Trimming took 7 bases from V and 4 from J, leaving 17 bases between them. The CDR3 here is CASTETGSLYNEQFF. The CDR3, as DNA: TGTGCCAGTACCGAAACAGGTTCACTTTACAATGAGCAGTTCTTC.

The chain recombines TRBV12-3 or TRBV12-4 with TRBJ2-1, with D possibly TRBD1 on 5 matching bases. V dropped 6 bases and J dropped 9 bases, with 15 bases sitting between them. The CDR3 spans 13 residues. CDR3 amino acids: CASSPPGRGEQFF. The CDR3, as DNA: TGTGCCAGCAGCCCACCCGGTAGGGGTGAGCAGTTCTTC.

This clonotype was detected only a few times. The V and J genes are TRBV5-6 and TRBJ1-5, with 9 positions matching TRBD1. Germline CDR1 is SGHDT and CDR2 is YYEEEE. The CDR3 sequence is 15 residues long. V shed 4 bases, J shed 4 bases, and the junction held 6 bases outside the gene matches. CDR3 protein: CASSTTGQGNQPQHF. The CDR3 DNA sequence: TGTGCCAGCAGCACGACGGGACAGGGAAATCAGCCCCAGCATTTT.

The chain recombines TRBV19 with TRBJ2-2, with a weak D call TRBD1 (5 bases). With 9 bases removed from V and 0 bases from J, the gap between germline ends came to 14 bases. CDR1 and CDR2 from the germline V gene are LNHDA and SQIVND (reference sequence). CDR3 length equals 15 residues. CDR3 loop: CASRAQDTNTGELFF. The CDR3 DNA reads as TGTGCCAGCAGGGCACAGGATACGAACACCGGGGAGCTGTTTTTT.

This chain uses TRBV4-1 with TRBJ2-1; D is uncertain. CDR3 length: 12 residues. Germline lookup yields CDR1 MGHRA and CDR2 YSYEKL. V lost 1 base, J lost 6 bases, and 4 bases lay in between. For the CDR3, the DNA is TGCGCCAGCAGCCAAGGGCTCAATGAGCAGTTCTTC. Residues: CASSQGLNEQFF.

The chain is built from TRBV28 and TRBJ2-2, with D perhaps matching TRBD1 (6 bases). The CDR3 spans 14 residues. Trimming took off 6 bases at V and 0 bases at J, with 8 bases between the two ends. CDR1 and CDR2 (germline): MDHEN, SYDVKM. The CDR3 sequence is CASRDSSNTGELFF. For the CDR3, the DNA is TGTGCCAGCAGGGACAGTTCGAACACCGGGGAGCTGTTTTTT.

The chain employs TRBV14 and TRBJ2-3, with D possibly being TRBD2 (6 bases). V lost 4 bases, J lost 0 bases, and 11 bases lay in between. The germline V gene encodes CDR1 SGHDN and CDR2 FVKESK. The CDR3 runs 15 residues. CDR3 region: CASSPRGRSTDTQYF. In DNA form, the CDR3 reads TGTGCCAGCAGCCCGCGGGGCAGGAGCACAGATACGCAGTATTTT.

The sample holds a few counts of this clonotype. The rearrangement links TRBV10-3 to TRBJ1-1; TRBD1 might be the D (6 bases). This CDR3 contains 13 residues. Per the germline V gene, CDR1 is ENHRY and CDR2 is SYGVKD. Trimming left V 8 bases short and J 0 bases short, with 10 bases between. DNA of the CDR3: TGTGCCATCGTAGGACAGCTGAACACTGAAGCTTTCTTT. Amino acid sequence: CAIVGQLNTEAFF.

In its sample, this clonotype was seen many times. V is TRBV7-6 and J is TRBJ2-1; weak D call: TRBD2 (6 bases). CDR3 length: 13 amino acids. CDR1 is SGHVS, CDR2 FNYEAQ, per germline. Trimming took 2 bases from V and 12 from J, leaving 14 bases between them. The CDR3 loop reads CASSLPGLRRQFF. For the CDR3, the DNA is TGTGCCAGCAGCTTACCGGGACTCCGGCGGCAGTTCTTC.

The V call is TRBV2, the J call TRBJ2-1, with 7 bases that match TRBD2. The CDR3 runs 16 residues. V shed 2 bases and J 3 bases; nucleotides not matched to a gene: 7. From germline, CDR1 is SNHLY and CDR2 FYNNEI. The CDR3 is CASSESSGGFYNEQFF. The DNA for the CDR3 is TGTGCCAGCAGTGAAAGTTCCGGGGGGTTCTACAATGAGCAGTTCTTC.

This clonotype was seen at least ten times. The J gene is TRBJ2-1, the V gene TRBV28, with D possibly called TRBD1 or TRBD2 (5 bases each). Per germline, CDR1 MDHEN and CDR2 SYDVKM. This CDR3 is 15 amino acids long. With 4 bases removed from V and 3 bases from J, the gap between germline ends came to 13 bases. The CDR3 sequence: CASSSRDHFYNEQFF. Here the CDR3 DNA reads TGTGCCAGCAGTTCCCGGGACCACTTCTACAATGAGCAGTTCTTC.

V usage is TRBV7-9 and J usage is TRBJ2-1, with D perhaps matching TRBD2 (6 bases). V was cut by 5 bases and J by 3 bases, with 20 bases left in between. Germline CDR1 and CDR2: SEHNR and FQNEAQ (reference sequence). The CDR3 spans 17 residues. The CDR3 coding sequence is TGTGCCAGCAGCCAGGGCGGAGGCGGGAATTTCTACAATGAGCAGTTCTTC. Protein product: CASSQGGGGNFYNEQFF.

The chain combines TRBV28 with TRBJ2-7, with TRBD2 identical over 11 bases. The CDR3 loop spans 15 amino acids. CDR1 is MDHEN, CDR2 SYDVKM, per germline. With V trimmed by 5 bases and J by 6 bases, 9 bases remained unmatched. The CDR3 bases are TGTGCCAGCAGTCCCGGGTTAGCGGGAGGGTTCGAGCAGTACTTC. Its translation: CASSPGLAGGFEQYF.

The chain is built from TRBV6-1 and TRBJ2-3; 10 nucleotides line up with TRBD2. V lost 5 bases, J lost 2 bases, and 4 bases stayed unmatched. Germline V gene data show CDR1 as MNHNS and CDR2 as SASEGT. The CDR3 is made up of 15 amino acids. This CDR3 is CASSSSGRNTDTQYF. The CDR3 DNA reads TGTGCCAGCAGTTCTAGCGGGAGAAACACAGATACGCAGTATTTT.

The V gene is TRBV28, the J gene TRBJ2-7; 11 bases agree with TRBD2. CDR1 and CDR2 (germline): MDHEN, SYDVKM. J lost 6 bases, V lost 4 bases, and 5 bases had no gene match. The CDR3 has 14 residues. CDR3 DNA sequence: TGTGCCAGCAGTTGGTTAGCGGGAGGGCGCGAGCAGTACTTC. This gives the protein CASSWLAGGREQYF.

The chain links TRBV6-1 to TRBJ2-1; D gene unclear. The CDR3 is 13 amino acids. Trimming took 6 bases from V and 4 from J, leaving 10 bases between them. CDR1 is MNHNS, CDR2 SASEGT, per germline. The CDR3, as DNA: TGTGCCAGCAGGATCAGGTTATACAATGAGCAGTTCTTC. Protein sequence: CASRIRLYNEQFF.

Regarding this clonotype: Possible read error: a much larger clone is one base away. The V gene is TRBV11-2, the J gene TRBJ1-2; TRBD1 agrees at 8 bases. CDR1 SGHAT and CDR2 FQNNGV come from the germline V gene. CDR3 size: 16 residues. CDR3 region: CASSIDRWTGPHGYTF. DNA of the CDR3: TGTGCCAGCAGCATAGATCGGTGGACAGGGCCTCATGGCTACACCTTC.

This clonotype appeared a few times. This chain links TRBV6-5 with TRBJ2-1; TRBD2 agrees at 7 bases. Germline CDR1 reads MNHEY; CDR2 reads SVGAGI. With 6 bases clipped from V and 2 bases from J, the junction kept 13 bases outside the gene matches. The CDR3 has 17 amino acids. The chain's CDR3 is CASSRAPLADPYNEQFF. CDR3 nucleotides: TGTGCCAGCAGCCGGGCACCTCTAGCGGACCCCTACAATGAGCAGTTCTTC.

The CDR3 here is CASSLLGATEAFF. CDR3 in DNA: TGTGCCAGCAGCTTACTGGGGGCAACTGAAGCTTTCTTT. The chain couples TRBV7-4 to TRBJ1-1; a weak D match, TRBD1 (6 bases). CDR3 size: 13 residues. V was cut by 2 bases and J by 5 bases, with 9 bases left in between. The V gene's germline CDR1 is SGHVT and CDR2 SQSDAQ.

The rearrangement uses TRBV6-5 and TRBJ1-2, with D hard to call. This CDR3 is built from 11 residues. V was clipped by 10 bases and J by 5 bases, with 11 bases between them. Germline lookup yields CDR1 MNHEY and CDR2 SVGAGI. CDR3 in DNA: TGTGCCACCAGAATGGGATATGGCTACACCTTC. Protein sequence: CATRMGYGYTF.

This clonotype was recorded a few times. CDR3 residues: CASSHRGGASQPQHF. In DNA form, the CDR3 reads TGTGCCAGCAGCCACCGGGGGGGGGCTAGTCAGCCCCAGCATTTT. This chain joins TRBV5-3 and TRBJ1-5; D possibly corresponds to TRBD1 (6 bases). TRBV5-3 is an ORF; its function is uncertain. With 8 bases removed from V and 6 bases from J, the gap between germline ends came to 21 bases. The CDR3 loop spans 15 amino acids.